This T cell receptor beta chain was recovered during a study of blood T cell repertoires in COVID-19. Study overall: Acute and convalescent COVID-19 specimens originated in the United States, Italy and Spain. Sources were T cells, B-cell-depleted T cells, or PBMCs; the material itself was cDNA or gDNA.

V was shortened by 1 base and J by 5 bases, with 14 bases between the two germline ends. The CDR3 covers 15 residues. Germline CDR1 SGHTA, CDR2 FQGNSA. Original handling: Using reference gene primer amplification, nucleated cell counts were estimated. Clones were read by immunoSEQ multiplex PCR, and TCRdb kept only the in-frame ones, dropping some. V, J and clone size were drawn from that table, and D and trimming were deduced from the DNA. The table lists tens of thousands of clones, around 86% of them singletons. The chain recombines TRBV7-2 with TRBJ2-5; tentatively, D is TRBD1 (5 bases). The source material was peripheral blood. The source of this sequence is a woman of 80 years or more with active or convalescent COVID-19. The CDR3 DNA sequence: TGTGCCAGCAGCTTAGACTTCCAGGGTTGGGAGACCCAGTACTTC. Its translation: CASSLDFQGWETQYF.